These 32 T cell receptor beta chains share one sample of origin, sequenced in a study of cytotoxic CD8 clonotypes in ibrutinib-treated CLL. Libraries were prepared by immunoSEQ multiplex PCR; TCRdb keeps only in-frame clonotypes and omits some of them. The data hold about 43,000 clones, with roughly two thirds observed a single time. Sequences were derived from PBMCs, sampled after 12 months of ibrutinib treatment. The receptor set was obtained from a human donor with chronic lymphocytic leukemia.

The chain combines TRBV7-2 with TRBJ2-5, with TRBD2 matching over 11 bases. The CDR3 extends over 14 amino acids. Germline V gene sequence: CDR1 SGHTA, CDR2 FQGNSA. Trimming took 3 bases from V and 4 from J; bases not matched to a gene: 1. The CDR3 loop is CASSFSGGAETQYF. The CDR3 region has the DNA TGTGCCAGCAGCTTTAGCGGGGGGGCAGAGACCCAGTACTTC.

CDR3 residues: CASSPPGQVYEQYF. As DNA, the CDR3 is TGTGCCAGCTCACCACCGGGACAGGTCTACGAGCAGTACTTC. The genes are TRBV18 and TRBJ2-7, with 8 bases aligning to TRBD1. The CDR3 consists of 14 residues. CDR1 KGHSH and CDR2 LQKENI come from the germline V gene. V was clipped by 0 bases and J by 3 bases; unmatched bases: 1.

This clone was detected a few times. The gene calls are TRBV19 and TRBJ1-5; tentatively, D is TRBD1 (6 bases). The CDR3 has 15 residues. Germline CDR1 LNHDA, CDR2 SQIVND (reference sequence). Trimming shortened V by 5 bases and J by 7 bases, and 18 bases separated the two germline ends. The CDR3 region is CASSYIVQGSQPQHF. CDR3 nucleotides: TGTGCCAGTAGTTATATAGTACAGGGCAGCCAGCCCCAGCATTTT.

With regard to this clone: The identical CDR3 is also encoded by other nucleotide sequences in the sample. This rearrangement joins TRBV5-1 to TRBJ1-1, with a possible D match to TRBD1 (5 bases). Germline loops: CDR1 SGHRS, CDR2 YFSETQ. The CDR3 is made up of 11 amino acids. The V end lost 2 bases, the J end lost 7 bases, and 6 bases lay between the germline ends. This CDR3 reads CASSLDSEAFF. Written as DNA, the CDR3 is TGCGCCAGCAGCTTAGACAGTGAAGCTTTCTTT.

This clone was recorded many times. The chain has TRBV6-5 and TRBJ2-1; D is perhaps TRBD1 (6 bases). V was cut by 0 bases and J by 4 bases, with 10 bases left in between. In germline, CDR1 is MNHEY, CDR2 SVGAGI. The CDR3 is 15 residues long. CDR3 bases: TGTGCCAGCAGTTACTCACAGGGATCTTACAATGAGCAGTTCTTC. Translation: CASSYSQGSYNEQFF.

A word on this clone: This may stem from a read error, because a much larger clone lies one nucleotide away. J is TRBJ2-5 and V is TRBV7-6, with D perhaps TRBD1 or TRBD2 (6 bases each). Germline assignment: CDR1 SGHVS and CDR2 FNYEAQ. This CDR3 has 15 residues. V was pared by 1 base and J by 5 bases, with 14 bases between. CDR3 region: CASSLEPGAGETQYF. The CDR3 nucleotides are TGTGCCAGCAGCTTAGAACCGGGGGCGGGGGAGACCCAGTACTTC.

The rearrangement uses TRBV19 and TRBJ2-7; 13 nucleotides line up with TRBD2. Per germline, CDR1 LNHDA and CDR2 SQIVND (reference sequence). V lost 10 bases, J lost 3 bases, and 9 bases stayed unmatched. The length of the CDR3 is 15 residues. Here the CDR3 DNA reads TGTGCCACATCGCGGACTAGCGGGGGAGGCTACGAGCAGTACTTC. Protein: CATSRTSGGGYEQYF.

CDR3 DNA: TGTGCCAGCAGTTTATTTGGTGAAGCTTTCTTT. This encodes CASSLFGEAFF. The gene calls are TRBV28 and TRBJ1-1; unclear D gene. This CDR3 is 11 amino acids long. Trimming removed 1 base from V and 7 bases from J, with 4 bases in between. Per the germline V gene, CDR1 is MDHEN and CDR2 is SYDVKM.

The rearrangement uses TRBV5-6 and TRBJ1-4, with D possibly being TRBD1 (5 bases). Trimming shortened V by 0 bases and J by 8 bases, and 11 bases separated the two germline ends. The CDR3 covers 14 residues. CDR1 is SGHDT and CDR2 is YYEEEE in the germline V gene. The CDR3 region is CASSLAGWGEKLFF. The CDR3 DNA reads as TGTGCCAGCAGCTTGGCGGGATGGGGGGAAAAACTGTTTTTT.

In its sample, this clone was seen a few times. V usage is TRBV29-1 and J usage is TRBJ1-2, with 8 bases identical to TRBD1. The J segment lost 3 bases and the V segment lost 6 bases, leaving 3 bases of the junction unmatched. Per the germline V gene, CDR1 is SQVTM and CDR2 is ANQGSEA. The CDR3 loop spans 12 amino acids. This chain's CDR3 is CSVADRDYGYTF. CDR3 coding DNA: TGCAGCGTCGCGGACAGGGACTATGGCTACACCTTC.

V gene TRBV19 combines with J gene TRBJ1-2; 7 bases line up with TRBD1. Trimming took 2 bases from V and 3 from J; bases not matched to a gene: 0. The CDR3 consists of 13 residues. Germline V gene sequence: CDR1 LNHDA, CDR2 SQIVND (reference sequence). The chain's CDR3 is CASSIQGDYGYTF. Here the CDR3 DNA reads TGTGCCAGTAGTATACAGGGGGACTATGGCTACACCTTC.

This chain joins TRBV18 and TRBJ2-7, with D perhaps matching TRBD1 (6 bases). V shed 6 bases and J shed 1 base, with 19 bases lying between them. This CDR3 has 16 amino acids. Per the germline V gene, CDR1 is KGHSH and CDR2 is LQKENI. This chain's CDR3 is CASSSSWGPTSYEQYF. The CDR3 nucleotides read TGTGCCAGCTCCAGTTCTTGGGGGCCGACATCCTACGAGCAGTACTTC.

The chain employs TRBV6-1 and TRBJ2-1; TRBD1 aligns across 7 bases. Trimming removed 6 bases from V and 7 bases from J; junction bases left unmatched: 3. The CDR3 is 12 amino acids. Germline V gene sequence: CDR1 MNHNS, CDR2 SASEGT. CDR3 in amino acids: CASSLQGNEQFF. In DNA, the CDR3 is TGTGCCAGCAGCCTACAGGGGAATGAGCAGTTCTTC.

The chain is built from TRBV5-1 and TRBJ1-1, with D maybe TRBD1 (6 bases). Germline V gene sequence: CDR1 SGHRS, CDR2 YFSETQ. Trimming removed 3 bases from V and 0 bases from J, with 15 bases in between. The CDR3 totals 16 residues. CDR3 amino acids: CASSSNTGLMNTEAFF. CDR3 coding DNA: TGCGCCAGCAGCTCCAATACAGGGCTCATGAACACTGAAGCTTTCTTT.

A few counts support this clone. The chain carries TRBV7-9 and TRBJ2-1; 10 bases map to TRBD2. The length of the CDR3 is 16 residues. Germline V lookup: CDR1 SEHNR, CDR2 FQNEAQ (reference sequence). V was clipped by 3 bases and J by 5 bases; unmatched bases: 7. The chain's CDR3 is CASSLASGGPNNEQFF. CDR3 DNA sequence: TGTGCCAGCAGCTTGGCTAGCGGGGGCCCTAACAATGAGCAGTTCTTC.

The J gene is TRBJ2-2, the V gene TRBV7-3; 7 bases are a match to TRBD2. The germline V gene encodes CDR1 SGHTA and CDR2 FQGTGA. V lost 6 bases and J lost 6; bases outside the gene matches: 4. This CDR3 has 13 residues. This chain's CDR3 is CASRGGIAGELFF. For the CDR3, the DNA is TGTGCCAGCAGGGGAGGGATCGCCGGGGAGCTGTTTTTT. Filled out from reference TRBV7-3 and TRBJ2-2, the complete variable domain reads GAGVSQTPSNKVTEKGKYVELRCDPISGHTALYWYRQSLGQGPEFLIYFQGTGAADDSGLPNDRFFAVRPEGSVSTLKIQRTERGDSAVYLCASRGGIAGELFFGEGSRLTVL.

The V gene is TRBV5-1, the J gene TRBJ2-1; D is uncertain. Deletions cut 0 bases from V and 1 base from J, with 8 bases between. CDR1 SGHRS and CDR2 YFSETQ come from the germline V gene. The CDR3 is made up of 15 amino acids. The CDR3 region has the DNA TGCGCCAGCAGCTTGGGCTCAACTTCCTACAATGAGCAGTTCTTC. It specifies CASSLGSTSYNEQFF. The complete variable domain, with remaining parts taken from reference TRBV5-1 and TRBJ2-1, reads KAGVTQTPRYLIKTRGQQVTLSCSPISGHRSVSWYQQTPGQGLQFLFEYFSETQRNKGNFPGRFSGRQFSNSRSEMNVSTLELGDSALYLCASSLGSTSYNEQFFGPGTRLTVL.

To note about this clone: Different DNA sequences within this sample yield the same CDR3. The rearrangement links TRBV7-9 to TRBJ2-7; no definite D call. This CDR3 has 11 residues. Trimming stripped 6 bases from V and 0 bases from J, with 3 bases between. The germline gives CDR1 SEHNR, CDR2 FQNEAQ (reference sequence). The CDR3 protein is CASRSSYEQYF. CDR3 in DNA: TGTGCCAGCAGAAGCTCCTACGAGCAGTACTTC.

This chain connects TRBV5-4 to TRBJ1-4; 11 nucleotides agree with TRBD1. Trimming cost V 1 base and J 6 bases; bases outside gene matches: 8. CDR1 is SGHNT, CDR2 YYREEE, per germline (reference sequence). The CDR3 totals 17 residues. This CDR3 reads CASSLRTGGVRDEKLFF. CDR3 bases: TGTGCCAGCAGCTTGAGGACAGGGGGCGTTCGCGATGAAAAACTGTTTTTT.

The genes are TRBV6-6 and TRBJ1-1, with D uncertain. Trimming removed 0 bases at V and 8 bases at J, with 10 bases between. The V gene's germline CDR1 is MNHNY and CDR2 SVGAGI (reference sequence). CDR3 length: 13 amino acids. The CDR3 DNA follows: TGTGCCAGCAGTTACTCTGGGAATAACGAAGCTTTCTTT. Translating it yields CASSYSGNNEAFF.

V usage is TRBV5-4 and J usage is TRBJ2-1, with TRBD2 as a possible D gene (6 bases). This CDR3 spans 15 amino acids. CDR1 and CDR2 (germline): SGHNT, YYREEE (reference sequence). Trimming stripped 3 bases from V and 1 base from J, with 11 bases between. The CDR3 region is CASSWMTSSYNEQFF. In DNA, the CDR3 is TGTGCCAGCAGCTGGATGACTAGTTCCTACAATGAGCAGTTCTTC.

The chain combines TRBV5-6 with TRBJ1-1, with D possibly matching TRBD1 (6 bases). Looked up from germline, CDR1 is SGHDT and CDR2 is YYEEEE. V lost 3 bases, J lost 12 bases, and 12 bases lay in between. CDR3 size: 11 residues. The CDR3 DNA reads TGTGCCAGCAGCTCAACAGGGTGGACTTTCTTT. Its translation: CASSSTGWTFF. Full variable domain (missing parts from reference TRBV5-6 and TRBJ1-1): DAGVTQSPTHLIKTRGQQVTLRCSPKSGHDTVSWYQQALGQGPQFIFQYYEEEERQRGNFPDRFSGHQFPNYSSELNVNALLLGDSALYLCASSSTGWTFFGQGTRLTVV.

V and J are TRBV19 and TRBJ1-5; 9 nucleotides align to TRBD1. Trimming at V came to 4 bases and at J to 3 bases, leaving 1 base not matched to a gene. CDR1 and CDR2 (germline): LNHDA, SQIVND (reference sequence). The CDR3 is 14 amino acids. Written as DNA, the CDR3 is TGTGCCAGTAGTAGACAGGGGGACAATCAGCCCCAGCATTTT. Translation: CASSRQGDNQPQHF.

The rearrangement links TRBV5-1 to TRBJ2-4, with D possibly TRBD2 on 5 matching bases. Germline loops: CDR1 SGHRS, CDR2 YFSETQ. V lost 1 base to trimming and J lost 8 bases, with 10 bases between them. CDR3 length equals 13 residues. In DNA form, the CDR3 reads TGCGCCAGCAGCTTGATTATCGGGGACATTCAGTACTTC. The encoded protein is CASSLIIGDIQYF.

This sequence joins TRBV14 and TRBJ2-7, with TRBD1 identical over 8 bases. V lost 3 bases, J lost 1 base, and 5 bases stayed unmatched. This CDR3 spans 15 amino acids. Germline V CDR1 and CDR2: SGHDN, FVKESK. DNA for the CDR3: TGTGCCAGCAGCCAGCAGGGGGCTGGGTCCTACGAGCAGTACTTC. Amino acid sequence: CASSQQGAGSYEQYF.

CDR3 residues: CASSSQGARTEAFF. Here the CDR3 DNA reads TGTGCCAGCAGTTCCCAGGGGGCTAGGACTGAAGCTTTCTTT. The V and J genes are TRBV6-5 and TRBJ1-1; 8 bases are shared with TRBD1. With 4 bases clipped from V and 5 bases from J, the junction kept 6 bases outside the gene matches. CDR3 size: 14 residues. Germline assignment: CDR1 MNHEY and CDR2 SVGAGI.

CDR3 sequence (DNA): TGTGCCAGCAGTCCCTGGACAGGGAGCGAGCAGTACTTC. It encodes CASSPWTGSEQYF. The chain uses TRBV6-5 and TRBJ2-7, with TRBD1 identical over 8 bases. The CDR3 is 13 amino acids. V shed 5 bases and J 6 bases; nucleotides not matched to a gene: 6. Germline values: CDR1 MNHEY, CDR2 SVGAGI.

The chain combines TRBV2 with TRBJ2-7; 10 bases line up with TRBD2. This CDR3 is built from 17 residues. V was clipped by 0 bases and J by 4 bases; unmatched bases: 9. Per germline, CDR1 SNHLY and CDR2 FYNNEI. This chain's CDR3 is CASSEASGGAGYYEQYF. CDR3 in DNA: TGTGCCAGCAGTGAAGCAAGCGGGGGGGCCGGTTATTACGAGCAGTACTTC.

The chain joins TRBV10-3 to TRBJ2-7, with D possibly being TRBD2 (6 bases). The CDR3 loop spans 12 amino acids. V was clipped by 10 bases and J by 9 bases, with 19 bases between them. Looked up from germline, CDR1 is ENHRY and CDR2 is SYGVKD. The chain's CDR3 is CATYPGQGGQYF. DNA for the CDR3: TGTGCCACCTACCCCGGGCAGGGAGGGCAGTACTTC.

The V call is TRBV5-1, the J call TRBJ2-1, with D perhaps TRBD1 (7 bases). The V end was cut by 2 bases, the J end by 10 bases, with 16 bases between. The germline CDR1 and CDR2 sequences are SGHRS and YFSETQ. This CDR3 comprises 14 residues. The CDR3 coding sequence is TGCGCCAGCAGCTTTGCAGGGGGGATGGACGAGCAGTTCTTC. Its protein product is CASSFAGGMDEQFF.

This clone was detected a few times. CDR3 DNA sequence: TGTGCCAGTCACAGGGTTGGCACAGATACGCAGTATTTT. Protein sequence: CASHRVGTDTQYF. This chain links TRBV27 with TRBJ2-3; tentative D call: TRBD1 (6 bases). Germline V gene lookup returns CDR1 MNHEY and CDR2 SMNVEV (reference sequence). V was cut by 9 bases and J by 1 base, with 11 bases left in between. This CDR3 is built from 13 residues.

The V call is TRBV5-5, the J call TRBJ2-7; D remains ambiguous. Per the germline V gene, CDR1 is SGHKS and CDR2 is YYEKEE (reference sequence). The CDR3 totals 15 residues. V lost 0 bases and J 0 bases, leaving 10 bases between the germline ends. DNA for the CDR3: TGTGCCAGCAGCTTGGAACAGTACAGCTCCTACGAGCAGTACTTC. This sequence encodes CASSLEQYSSYEQYF.